What follows are 3 T cell receptor beta chains derived from one specimen sequenced in a study of blood T cell repertoires in COVID-19. This table comes from immunoSEQ multiplex PCR, and its TCRdb copy is limited to in-frame clones, with some not included. The data hold about 150,000 clones, with around 84% observed a single time. Sequencing was performed on peripheral blood. The receptors were gathered from an elderly man with acute or convalescent COVID-19.

The genes are TRBV4-3 and TRBJ1-4; D gene ambiguous. From germline, CDR1 is LGHNA and CDR2 YSLEER. This CDR3 contains 13 residues. Trimming shortened V by 0 bases and J by 8 bases, and 7 bases separated the two germline ends. CDR3 sequence: CASSQDGQEKLFF. DNA for the CDR3: TGCGCCAGCAGCCAAGATGGGCAAGAAAAACTGTTTTTT.

As regards this clone: This CDR3 is also generated by other DNA sequences in the sample. The rearrangement joins TRBV5-6 to TRBJ1-2; 10 bases are a match to TRBD1. J was trimmed by 2 bases and V by 4 bases; bases with no gene match: 2. CDR3 length equals 14 residues. From germline, CDR1 is SGHDT and CDR2 YYEEEE. The CDR3 nucleotides are TGTGCCAGCAGCCCGGGACAGGGGAACTATGGCTACACCTTC. Protein product: CASSPGQGNYGYTF.

The genes are TRBV28 and TRBJ2-5, with 8 bases matching TRBD2. The CDR3 has 13 amino acids. The trim removed 5 bases at V and 5 bases at J, leaving 4 bases unmatched. Germline CDR1 and CDR2: MDHEN and SYDVKM. DNA of the CDR3: TGTGCCAGCAGTACCTTAGCGGGGGAGACCCAGTACTTC. Translated, it gives CASSTLAGETQYF.